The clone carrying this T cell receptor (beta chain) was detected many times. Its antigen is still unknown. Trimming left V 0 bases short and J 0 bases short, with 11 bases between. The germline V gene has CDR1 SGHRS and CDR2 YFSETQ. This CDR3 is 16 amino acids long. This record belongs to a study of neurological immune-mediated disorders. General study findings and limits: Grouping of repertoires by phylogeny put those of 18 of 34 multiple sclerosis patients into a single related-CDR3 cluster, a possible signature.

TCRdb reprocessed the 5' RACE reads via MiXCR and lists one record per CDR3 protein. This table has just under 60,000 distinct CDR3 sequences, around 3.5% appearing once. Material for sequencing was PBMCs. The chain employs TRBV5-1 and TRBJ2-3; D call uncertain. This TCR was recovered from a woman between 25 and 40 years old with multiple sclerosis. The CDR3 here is CASSLAVGMSTDTQYF. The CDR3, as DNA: TGCGCCAGCAGCTTGGCTGTGGGGATGAGCACAGATACGCAGTATTTT.